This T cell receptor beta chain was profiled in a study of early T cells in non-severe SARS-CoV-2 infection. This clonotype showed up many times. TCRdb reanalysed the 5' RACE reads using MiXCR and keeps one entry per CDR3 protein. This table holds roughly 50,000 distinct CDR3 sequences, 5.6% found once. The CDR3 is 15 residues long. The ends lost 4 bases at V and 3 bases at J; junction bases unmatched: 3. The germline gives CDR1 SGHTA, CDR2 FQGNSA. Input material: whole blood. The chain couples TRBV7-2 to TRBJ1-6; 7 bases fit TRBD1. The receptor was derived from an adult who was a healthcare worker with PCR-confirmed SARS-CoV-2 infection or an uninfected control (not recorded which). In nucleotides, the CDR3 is TGTGCCAGCAGCTACAGGGACAGCTATAATTCACCCCTCCACTTT. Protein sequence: CASSYRDSYNSPLHF. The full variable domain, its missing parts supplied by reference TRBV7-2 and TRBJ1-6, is GAGVSQSPSNKVTEKGKDVELRCDPISGHTALYWYRQSLGQGLEFLIYFQGNSAPDKSGLPSDRFSAERTGGSVSTLTIQRTQQEDSAVYLCASSYRDSYNSPLHFGNGTRLTVT.